These 20 T cell receptor beta chains originate from one sample sequenced in a study of blood T cell repertoires in COVID-19. The assay was immunoSEQ multiplex PCR, and TCRdb's table has in-frame clones only and misses some. The sample has 120,000 to 150,000 clones; about 87% are singletons. The sample taken for sequencing was peripheral blood. These receptors were collected from a human donor with COVID-19, enrolled during active disease. The donor label of this sample is uncertain.

The chain links TRBV6-5 to TRBJ2-1; tentative D call: TRBD1 (5 bases). V was cut by 6 bases and J by 1 base, with 10 bases left in between. The CDR3 contains 14 residues. Germline lookup yields CDR1 MNHEY and CDR2 SVGAGI. This CDR3 reads CASRRGESYNEQFF. The CDR3 DNA is TGTGCCAGCAGAAGGGGCGAGTCCTACAATGAGCAGTTCTTC.

The chain joins TRBV5-5 to TRBJ2-5; 9 positions match TRBD1. The CDR3 has 16 residues. With V trimmed by 2 bases and J by 3 bases, 8 bases remained unmatched. The germline V gene has CDR1 SGHKS and CDR2 YYEKEE (reference sequence). This CDR3 reads CASSFTPGQGEETQYF. As DNA, the CDR3 is TGTGCCAGCAGCTTCACTCCGGGACAGGGAGAAGAGACCCAGTACTTC.

The chain links TRBV6-1 to TRBJ1-5; D remains ambiguous. The CDR3 totals 15 residues. The V end lost 2 bases, the J end lost 7 bases, and 15 bases lay between the germline ends. Germline V gene lookup returns CDR1 MNHNS and CDR2 SASEGT. The DNA for the CDR3 is TGTGCCAGCAGTGAATTGAGGGCTTCAGGACAGCCCCAGCATTTT. It translates to CASSELRASGQPQHF.

The chain uses TRBV3-1 (or the pseudogene TRBV3-2) and TRBJ1-1; D gene uncertain. Trimming shortened V by 0 bases and J by 1 base, and 12 bases separated the two germline ends. The germline V gene encodes CDR1 LGHDT and CDR2 YNNKEL (reference sequence). The CDR3 has 16 amino acids. CDR3 sequence reads: CASSQDHSIPNTEAFF. The CDR3 nucleotides are TGTGCCAGCAGCCAAGATCACAGTATACCGAACACTGAAGCTTTCTTT.

This chain uses TRBV6-5 with TRBJ1-2; possibly TRBD1 for D (5 bases). The V gene's germline CDR1 is MNHEY and CDR2 SVGAGI. V was cut by 6 bases and J by 7 bases, with 15 bases left in between. The CDR3 is 13 amino acids. DNA of the CDR3: TGTGCCAGCAGAAGAAGCAGGGTTGGTGGCTACACCTTC. It codes for CASRRSRVGGYTF.

The sample holds one count of this clone. V is TRBV19 and J is TRBJ1-6; 7 bases map to TRBD1. The length of the CDR3 is 12 residues. Germline CDR1 is LNHDA and CDR2 is SQIVND (reference sequence). The junction had 5 bases not matched to a gene; V was cut back by 5 bases and J by 13 bases. The CDR3 DNA reads TGTGCCAGTAGTTCCCTACAGGGGCCCCTCCACTTT. It yields the protein CASSSLQGPLHF.

The chain links TRBV14 to TRBJ2-5; a possible D gene is TRBD1 (6 bases). The germline CDR1 and CDR2 sequences are SGHDN and FVKESK. V was cut by 3 bases and J by 1 base, with 12 bases left in between. CDR3 size: 15 residues. CDR3 region: CASSHPKGGQETQYF. The DNA of the CDR3 is TGTGCCAGCAGCCACCCAAAAGGGGGCCAAGAGACCCAGTACTTC. The full variable domain, completed using reference TRBV14 and TRBJ2-5, is EAGVTQFPSHSVIEKGQTVTLRCDPISGHDNLYWYRRVMGKEIKFLLHFVKESKQDESGMPNNRFLAERTGGTYSTLKVQPAELEDSGVYFCASSHPKGGQETQYFGPGTRLLVL.

The CDR3 sequence is CASSFIQGTGELFF. The CDR3 DNA reads TGTGCCAGCAGCTTTATACAGGGAACCGGGGAGCTGTTTTTT. The V call is TRBV5-4, the J call TRBJ2-2; D possibly corresponds to TRBD1 (6 bases). V was trimmed by 2 bases and J by 5 bases, leaving 10 bases between them. This CDR3 has 14 amino acids. Germline CDR1 is SGHNT and CDR2 is YYREEE (reference sequence).

The V gene is TRBV11-3, the J gene TRBJ2-4, with TRBD2 matching over 8 bases. Germline loops: CDR1 SGHNT, CDR2 YENEEA. With V trimmed by 3 bases and J by 10 bases, 11 bases remained unmatched. CDR3 length: 15 amino acids. DNA of the CDR3: TGTGCCAGCAGCTTGGGGGGGACTAGGGAAGGTATTCAGTACTTC. The encoded protein is CASSLGGTREGIQYF.

This chain connects TRBV6-1 to TRBJ1-5; D not certain. The CDR3 sequence is 16 residues long. Germline CDR1 and CDR2: MNHNS and SASEGT. The V end was cut by 3 bases, the J end by 3 bases, with 15 bases between. The chain's CDR3 is CASSDLPGGNNQPQHF. The CDR3 nucleotides are TGTGCCAGCAGTGACCTGCCCGGAGGGAACAATCAGCCCCAGCATTTT.

The V gene is TRBV12-3 or TRBV12-4, the J gene TRBJ1-2, with 8 bases aligning to TRBD1. The CDR3 sequence is 12 residues long. The V and J ends lost 7 bases and 7 bases, in that order; junction bases with no gene match: 5. CDR3 in DNA: TGTGCCAGCAATCAGGGGGCTGGTGGCTACACCTTC. Amino acid sequence: CASNQGAGGYTF.

CDR3 amino acids: CATSEYPDQPQHF. In nucleotides, the CDR3 is TGTGCCACCAGTGAGTACCCGGATCAGCCCCAGCATTTT. This sequence joins TRBV24-1 and TRBJ1-5; no firm D call. CDR1 is KGHDR and CDR2 is SFDVKD in the germline V gene. Trimming removed 4 bases from V and 5 bases from J, with 8 bases in between. The length of the CDR3 is 13 residues.

V usage is TRBV6-5 and J usage is TRBJ2-1; 11 bases fit TRBD2. The germline CDR1 and CDR2 sequences are MNHEY and SVGAGI. This CDR3 contains 15 residues. The trim removed 2 bases at V and 5 bases at J, leaving 2 bases unmatched. CDR3 DNA: TGTGCCAGCAGTTACAGACTAGCGGGAAACAATGAGCAGTTCTTC. Encoded protein: CASSYRLAGNNEQFF.

The V call is TRBV7-3, the J call TRBJ1-2, with D tentatively TRBD1 (6 bases). V was shortened by 1 base and J by 4 bases, with 10 bases between the two germline ends. The CDR3 consists of 14 residues. Per germline, CDR1 SGHTA and CDR2 FQGTGA. This chain's CDR3 is CASSLNGGGYGYTF. CDR3 DNA: TGTGCCAGCAGCTTAAATGGGGGCGGCTATGGCTACACCTTC. Drawing the rest from reference TRBV7-3 and TRBJ1-2, the complete variable domain is GAGVSQTPSNKVTEKGKYVELRCDPISGHTALYWYRQSLGQGPEFLIYFQGTGAADDSGLPNDRFFAVRPEGSVSTLKIQRTERGDSAVYLCASSLNGGGYGYTFGSGTRLTVV.

The CDR3 is CASSTTTSSGNTIYF. The CDR3 coding sequence is TGTGCCAGCAGTACGACGACAAGTTCTGGAAACACCATATATTTT. V and J are TRBV6-5 and TRBJ1-3; D ambiguous. Germline loops: CDR1 MNHEY, CDR2 SVGAGI. V was pared by 5 bases and J by 1 base, with 12 bases between. This CDR3 has 15 amino acids.

The rearrangement joins TRBV7-9 to TRBJ1-6; 9 bases agree with TRBD1. CDR3 length: 17 residues. Germline V gives CDR1 SEHNR, CDR2 FQNEAQ (reference sequence). V was clipped by 5 bases and J by 6 bases; unmatched bases: 11. In DNA form, the CDR3 reads TGTGCCAGCAGCGCCTGGACAGGGGAAATCCTTAATTCACCCCTCCACTTT. Protein product: CASSAWTGEILNSPLHF.

This chain links TRBV19 with TRBJ2-7, with 12 nucleotides matching TRBD1. CDR3 length: 15 residues. V gave up 5 bases and J gave up 7 bases; unmatched junction bases: 9. Germline-derived CDR1 and CDR2 are LNHDA and SQIVND (reference sequence). CDR3 nucleotides: TGTGCCAGTAGTCCTACGGGACAGGGGGCGAGGGAGCAGTACTTC. This translates into CASSPTGQGAREQYF.

The CDR3: CASSLGRGTVETQYF. As DNA, the CDR3 is TGTGCCAGCAGCTTGGGAAGGGGGACAGTAGAGACCCAGTACTTC. The chain links TRBV5-4 to TRBJ2-5, with TRBD1 matching over 7 bases. The CDR3 sequence is 15 residues long. Germline values: CDR1 SGHNT, CDR2 YYREEE (reference sequence). V was clipped by 0 bases and J by 4 bases; unmatched bases: 6. The variable domain in full, with the rest retrieved from reference TRBV5-4 and TRBJ2-5, is ETGVTQSPTHLIKTRGQQVTLRCSSQSGHNTVSWYQQALGQGPQFIFQYYREEENGRGNFPPRFSGLQFPNYSSELNVNALELDDSALYLCASSLGRGTVETQYFGPGTRLLVL.

The V call is TRBV5-1, the J call TRBJ2-1, with D perhaps matching TRBD2 (5 bases). This CDR3 is built from 14 residues. Deletions cut 3 bases from V and 8 bases from J, with 15 bases between. CDR1 and CDR2 from the germline V gene are SGHRS and YFSETQ. CDR3 sequence reads: CASSWTTGIDEQFF. CDR3 sequence (DNA): TGCGCCAGCAGCTGGACGACGGGGATCGATGAGCAGTTCTTC.

This clone was counted at least ten times. The chain uses TRBV5-1 and TRBJ1-6, with 9 bases that match TRBD1. This CDR3 is built from 15 residues. Germline CDR1 SGHRS, CDR2 YFSETQ. Unmatched junction bases numbered 6, after V lost 4 bases and J lost 7 bases. The CDR3 region has the DNA TGCGCCAGCAGCGAACAGGGGGCTAGAAATTCACCCCTCCACTTT. This codes for CASSEQGARNSPLHF.